This TCR beta chain emerged from a study of blood T cell repertoires in COVID-19. The method was immunoSEQ multiplex PCR; TCRdb's version includes in-frame clones alone and lacks a portion of them. The sample lists some 190,000 clones; around nine tenths were seen once. The sequenced material came from peripheral blood. The source is a human donor in a cohort sampled during active COVID-19.

The CDR3 here is CARKRGANYEQYF. In nucleotides, the CDR3 is TGTGCCAGAAAGCGGGGGGCAAACTACGAGCAGTACTTC. The chain combines TRBV5-3 with TRBJ2-7; 9 bases match TRBD2. TRBV5-3 is annotated as an ORF whose role is uncertain. This CDR3 spans 13 amino acids. Trimming removed 6 bases from V and 3 bases from J; junction bases left unmatched: 4.